Listed below are T cell receptor beta chains from one sample, sequenced in a study of T cells in Graves' hyperthyroidism and ophthalmopathy. TCRdb processed the multiplex PCR reads anew with MiXCR; each CDR3 protein has one entry. Found here are approximately 710,000 distinct CDR3 sequences, roughly a sixth of them singletons; the top ten hold around 15%. The material sequenced was blood. All receptors derive from a man aged 45 to 65 with Graves' hyperthyroidism. The CDR3 runs from the conserved cysteine through the conserved F or W. The order of the fields is D gene, V gene, J gene, clone size, CDR3 length, CDR3 DNA, CDR3 protein. D genes are given only for firm matches. Only some rows state a clone size, as once, few, many or a class for expanded clones.

d_gene: .; v_gene: TRBV27; j_gene: TRBJ2-6; abundance: many; len: 16; CDR3nt: TGTGCCAGCAGTTTATCGATTGGCTCTGGGGCCAACGTCCTGACTTTC; CDR3aa: CASSLSIGSGANVLTF
d_gene: .; v_gene: TRBV27; j_gene: TRBJ1-2; abundance: many; len: 15; CDR3nt: TGTGCCAGCATGGGCAGAGGCTCAGCTAACTATGGCTACACCTTC; CDR3aa: CASMGRGSANYGYTF
d_gene: .; v_gene: TRBV19; j_gene: TRBJ1-5; abundance: .; len: 15; CDR3nt: TGTGCCAGTAGTATAGATTGGTGGGGCAATCAGCCCCAGCATTTT; CDR3aa: CASSIDWWGNQPQHF
d_gene: .; v_gene: TRBV7-3; j_gene: TRBJ2-1; abundance: few; len: 13; CDR3nt: TGTGCCAGCAGCTTAACGTGGCGAGATGAGCAGTTCTTC; CDR3aa: CASSLTWRDEQFF
d_gene: TRBD1; v_gene: TRBV20-1; j_gene: TRBJ2-1; abundance: many; len: 14; CDR3nt: TGCAGTGCTAGGCGGGACAGGGGATACAATGAGCAGTTCTTC; CDR3aa: CSARRDRGYNEQFF
d_gene: TRBD1; v_gene: TRBV2; j_gene: TRBJ2-3; abundance: many; len: 17; CDR3nt: TGTGCCAGCCGTGTAGATGGACAGGGACTTAGTGCAGATACGCAGTATTTT; CDR3aa: CASRVDGQGLSADTQYF
d_gene: .; v_gene: TRBV18; j_gene: TRBJ1-4; abundance: few; len: 16; CDR3nt: TGTGCCAGCTCACTCAACAGGGTTGCAACTAATGAAAAACTGTTTTTT; CDR3aa: CASSLNRVATNEKLFF
d_gene: TRBD2; v_gene: TRBV10-3; j_gene: TRBJ2-7; abundance: few; len: 16; CDR3nt: TGTGCCATCAGTGAGTCTGTGGGACTAGCGGGAGACGAGCAGTACTTC; CDR3aa: CAISESVGLAGDEQYF
d_gene: .; v_gene: TRBV5-1; j_gene: TRBJ2-3; abundance: .; len: 16; CDR3nt: TGCGCCAGCAGCCTCCCTCTAGCGTCTAGCACAGATACGCAGTATTTT; CDR3aa: CASSLPLASSTDTQYF
d_gene: .; v_gene: TRBV27; j_gene: TRBJ2-2; abundance: many; len: 14; CDR3nt: TGTGCCAGCAGTTTTAGAGGGAAAACCGGGGAGCTGTTTTTT; CDR3aa: CASSFRGKTGELFF
d_gene: TRBD2; v_gene: TRBV12-3/TRBV12-4; j_gene: TRBJ2-7; abundance: many; len: 14; CDR3nt: TGTGCCAGCAGTTTGACTAGCGGGTACTACGAGCAGTACTTC; CDR3aa: CASSLTSGYYEQYF
d_gene: .; v_gene: TRBV4-1; j_gene: TRBJ2-7; abundance: .; len: 14; CDR3nt: TGCGCCAGCAGCCAAGTACGAGGTTTTTACGAGCAGTACTTC; CDR3aa: CASSQVRGFYEQYF
d_gene: .; v_gene: TRBV3-1; j_gene: TRBJ2-5; abundance: many; len: 14; CDR3nt: TGTGCCAGCAGCCAAGATTTCACAGGAGAGACCCAGTACTTC; CDR3aa: CASSQDFTGETQYF
d_gene: .; v_gene: TRBV24-1; j_gene: TRBJ2-2; abundance: many; len: 14; CDR3nt: TGTGCCACCAGTCCACCGGGACTCACCGGGGAGCTGTTTTTT; CDR3aa: CATSPPGLTGELFF
d_gene: .; v_gene: TRBV2; j_gene: TRBJ2-2; abundance: many; len: 15; CDR3nt: TGTGCCAGCAGTGAGGGGCGCCAGAACACCGGGGAGCTGTTTTTT; CDR3aa: CASSEGRQNTGELFF
d_gene: TRBD1; v_gene: TRBV25-1; j_gene: TRBJ2-7; abundance: .; len: 15; CDR3nt: TGTGCCAGCAGTGAATTTCACAGGGGCCCCTACGAGCAGTACTTC; CDR3aa: CASSEFHRGPYEQYF
d_gene: .; v_gene: TRBV28; j_gene: TRBJ2-5; abundance: .; len: 14; CDR3nt: TGTGCCAGCAGCTCTACTCAAGAAGGAGAGACCCAGTACTTC; CDR3aa: CASSSTQEGETQYF
d_gene: .; v_gene: TRBV30; j_gene: TRBJ2-7; abundance: many; len: 10; CDR3nt: TGTGCCTGGGCCCCCCTCGAGCAGTACTTC; CDR3aa: CAWAPLEQYF
d_gene: .; v_gene: TRBV7-2; j_gene: TRBJ2-1; abundance: .; len: 16; CDR3nt: TGTGCCAGCAGCCGCCTAGGACTACACGTTGGTCATGAGCAGTTCTTC; CDR3aa: CASSRLGLHVGHEQFF
d_gene: TRBD1; v_gene: TRBV12-3/TRBV12-4; j_gene: TRBJ2-7; abundance: many; len: 11; CDR3nt: TGTGCCAGCACCCCAGGGGGCGAGCAGTACTTC; CDR3aa: CASTPGGEQYF
d_gene: .; v_gene: TRBV28; j_gene: TRBJ2-7; abundance: .; len: 18; CDR3nt: TGTGCCAGCAGTTCGCTCCCGGGGCGCGGGCTAGCTTTCTACGAGCAGTACTTC; CDR3aa: CASSSLPGRGLAFYEQYF
d_gene: .; v_gene: TRBV10-3; j_gene: TRBJ1-2; abundance: .; len: 15; CDR3nt: TGTGCCATCAGTGCCGGGGCTCGCACTAACTATGGCTACACCTTC; CDR3aa: CAISAGARTNYGYTF
d_gene: .; v_gene: TRBV20-1; j_gene: TRBJ2-3; abundance: many; len: 14; CDR3nt: TGCAGTGCTAGTGGGGAACGCGGCACAGATACGCAGTATTTT; CDR3aa: CSASGERGTDTQYF
d_gene: .; v_gene: TRBV20-1; j_gene: TRBJ2-6; abundance: .; len: 14; CDR3nt: TGCAGTGCTAATTCCGGGAATGGGGCCAACGTCCTGACTTTC; CDR3aa: CSANSGNGANVLTF
d_gene: TRBD2; v_gene: TRBV19; j_gene: TRBJ2-1; abundance: few; len: 16; CDR3nt: TGTGCCAGTAGTATTTTTTTCAGCGGGAGCAGAAATGAGCAGTTCTTC; CDR3aa: CASSIFFSGSRNEQFF
d_gene: .; v_gene: TRBV28; j_gene: TRBJ1-1; abundance: many; len: 13; CDR3nt: TGTGCCAGCACCAAGGGGGGATACACTGAAGCTTTCTTT; CDR3aa: CASTKGGYTEAFF
d_gene: TRBD2; v_gene: TRBV6-2/TRBV6-3; j_gene: TRBJ2-1; abundance: many; len: 18; CDR3nt: TGTGCCAGCAGTCCCGGGACTAGCGGGATGGGAACCTACAATGAGCAGTTCTTC; CDR3aa: CASSPGTSGMGTYNEQFF
d_gene: .; v_gene: TRBV27; j_gene: TRBJ1-1; abundance: many; len: 13; CDR3nt: TGTGCCAGCAGTTCTACAGGGCGCGGTGAAGCTTTCTTT; CDR3aa: CASSSTGRGEAFF
d_gene: .; v_gene: TRBV9; j_gene: TRBJ2-5; abundance: many; len: 12; CDR3nt: TGTGCCAGCAGCCCGGTCCAAGAGACCCAGTACTTC; CDR3aa: CASSPVQETQYF
d_gene: TRBD2; v_gene: TRBV24-1; j_gene: TRBJ2-1; abundance: .; len: 12; CDR3nt: TGTGCCACCGGGACTAGCGGGAATGAGCAGTTCTTC; CDR3aa: CATGTSGNEQFF
d_gene: .; v_gene: TRBV20-1; j_gene: TRBJ1-5; abundance: .; len: 13; CDR3nt: TGCAGTGCTAGTCAGTCAGCCAATCAGCCCCAGCATTTT; CDR3aa: CSASQSANQPQHF
d_gene: TRBD1; v_gene: TRBV29-1; j_gene: TRBJ2-1; abundance: few; len: 14; CDR3nt: TGCAGCGCCCGGGACAGGGGAACCCACAATGAGCAGTTCTTC; CDR3aa: CSARDRGTHNEQFF
d_gene: TRBD2; v_gene: TRBV5-1; j_gene: TRBJ2-1; abundance: many; len: 17; CDR3nt: TGCGCCAGCAGCTTGGAAGCGGGAGGGCCCTCGGGGCATGAGCAGTTCTTC; CDR3aa: CASSLEAGGPSGHEQFF
d_gene: TRBD2; v_gene: TRBV30; j_gene: TRBJ2-1; abundance: .; len: 15; CDR3nt: TGTGCCTGCACTAGCGGACGGAGCTCCTACAATGAGCAGTTCTTC; CDR3aa: CACTSGRSSYNEQFF
d_gene: .; v_gene: TRBV6-1; j_gene: TRBJ1-2; abundance: few; len: 12; CDR3nt: TGTGCCAGCAGTGAAAGAGGGAATGGCTACACCTTC; CDR3aa: CASSERGNGYTF
d_gene: TRBD1; v_gene: TRBV6-1; j_gene: TRBJ2-5; abundance: many; len: 15; CDR3nt: TGTGCCAGCACCAACGACAGGGGCGGAAAAGAGACCCAGTACTTC; CDR3aa: CASTNDRGGKETQYF
d_gene: .; v_gene: TRBV5-1; j_gene: TRBJ2-3; abundance: many; len: 17; CDR3nt: TGCGCCAGCAGCTTGGGTGTGAGGTCGGCCCTCACAGATACGCAGTATTTT; CDR3aa: CASSLGVRSALTDTQYF